These 28 T cell receptor beta chains were all obtained from the same sample, sequenced in a study of naive and memory T cell subsets. An oligonucleotide containing a UMI was ligated to the 3' end of TCR cDNA. Four PCR rounds used nested alpha and beta constant region primers plus the SP2 primer. TCRdb ran MiXCR on the 5' RACE reads and lists one entry per CDR3 protein. Of tens of thousands of distinct CDR3 sequences listed, around 4.7% were seen once; the top ten hold about 0.8%. Receptor source: a female donor in good health.

This clonotype came up many times. The gene calls are TRBV6-5 and TRBJ1-2; no reliable D call. This CDR3 has 15 residues. V lost 6 bases, J lost 0 bases, and 14 bases lay in between. Germline assignment: CDR1 MNHEY and CDR2 SVGAGI. CDR3 sequence: CASSRGGPANYGYTF. The DNA for the CDR3 is TGTGCCAGCAGCCGGGGAGGGCCCGCTAACTATGGCTACACCTTC.

This clonotype was seen many times. This chain uses TRBV3-1 with TRBJ1-2; D is possibly TRBD1 (5 bases). The CDR3 spans 15 residues. V lost 0 bases to trimming and J lost 4 bases, with 12 bases between them. CDR1 and CDR2 from the germline V gene are LGHDT and YNNKEL (reference sequence). This CDR3 is CASSQDPTGLYGYTF. The DNA of the CDR3 is TGTGCCAGCAGCCAAGATCCCACAGGCCTCTATGGCTACACCTTC.

This clonotype came up a few times. The CDR3 DNA reads as TGTGCCAGCCGCCCCAGAGGGACAGGGGGCGTTGGGACTGAAGCTTTCTTT. This translates into CASRPRGTGGVGTEAFF. The rearrangement links TRBV11-1 to TRBJ1-1, with 12 bases aligning to TRBD1. The V segment lost 8 bases and the J segment 5 bases; nucleotides outside the gene matches: 15. The CDR3 totals 17 residues. Germline V gene sequence: CDR1 SGHAT, CDR2 FQDESV (reference sequence).

This clonotype was seen at least ten times. This chain connects TRBV9 to TRBJ1-1; D unclear. This CDR3 has 13 amino acids. V lost 0 bases and J lost 4, with 7 bases in between. Germline CDR1 SGDLS, CDR2 YYNGEE. Here the CDR3 reads CASSVESGTEAFF. In DNA, the CDR3 is TGTGCCAGCAGCGTAGAATCAGGCACTGAAGCTTTCTTT.

In regard to this clonotype: This clone may be a read error of a much larger clone one base away. The rearrangement uses TRBV24-1 and TRBJ1-2; D gene unclear. CDR3 size: 12 residues. Germline values: CDR1 KGHDR, CDR2 SFDVKD. In nucleotides, the CDR3 is TGTGTCACCAGTGTGGGCTGGTATGGCTACACCTTC. Its translation: CVTSVGWYGYTF.

In this sample, this clonotype turned up many times. This rearrangement joins TRBV29-1 to TRBJ2-6; 8 bases align to TRBD1. Germline V gives CDR1 SQVTM, CDR2 ANQGSEA. With V trimmed by 4 bases and J by 3 bases, 8 bases remained unmatched. CDR3 length: 16 residues. CDR3 residues: CSVGATGARGANVLTF. The CDR3 DNA follows: TGCAGCGTTGGGGCGACAGGGGCTCGTGGGGCCAACGTCCTGACTTTC. Full variable domain (remainder filled in from reference TRBV29-1 and TRBJ2-6): SAVISQKPSRDICQRGTSLTIQCQVDSQVTMMFWYRQQPGQSLTLIATANQGSEATYESGFVIDKFPISRPNLTFSTLTVSNMSPEDSSIYLCSVGATGARGANVLTFGAGSRLTVL.

This clonotype was recorded many times. The chain links TRBV20-1 to TRBJ2-2; TRBD2 aligns across 9 bases. The germline gives CDR1 DFQATT, CDR2 SNEGSKA (reference sequence). The CDR3 spans 14 residues. Losses at the gene ends were 3 bases for V and 4 bases for J; bases not matched to a gene: 3. CDR3 amino acids: CSARTSGFTGELFF. CDR3 DNA: TGCAGTGCTAGGACTAGCGGATTCACCGGGGAGCTGTTTTTT.

The gene calls are TRBV5-6 and TRBJ1-6; D perhaps matches TRBD1 (6 bases). Germline V gives CDR1 SGHDT, CDR2 YYEEEE. The CDR3 runs 13 residues. The V end lost 4 bases, the J end lost 14 bases, and 16 bases lay between the germline ends. CDR3 sequence: CASSLPDSFTLHF. In nucleotides, the CDR3 is TGTGCCAGCAGCCTGCCGGACAGCTTCACCCTCCACTTT.

This clonotype was counted ten times or more. V gene TRBV6-1 combines with J gene TRBJ2-5; D may be TRBD1 or TRBD2 (5 bases each). The V end was cut by 1 base, the J end by 7 bases, with 16 bases between. CDR1 is MNHNS, CDR2 SASEGT, per germline. There are 15 residues in the CDR3. CDR3 in amino acids: CASSEVARGVGTQYF. For the CDR3, the DNA is TGTGCCAGCAGTGAAGTGGCACGAGGGGTTGGGACCCAGTACTTC.

With respect to this clonotype: A much larger clone differs from this one at a single base, so this may be a read error. The chain links TRBV28 to TRBJ2-6; no reliable D call. Germline V gene sequence: CDR1 MDHEN, CDR2 SYDVKM. The length of the CDR3 is 13 residues. The CDR3: CASFRSGVNVLTF. The CDR3 DNA is TGTGCCAGCTTTAGGTCTGGGGTCAACGTCCTGACTTTC.

Remarks on this clonotype: This sequence may be a read error, since a much larger clone differs from it by one base. This chain links TRBV20-1 with TRBJ2-6, with D tentatively TRBD1 (6 bases). Germline V gives CDR1 DFQATT, CDR2 SNEGSKA (reference sequence). This CDR3 region has 14 residues. The germline V and J ends were trimmed by 6 bases and 3 bases, with 12 bases remaining between them. CDR3 amino acids: CSARRGFGANVLTF. The CDR3 DNA is TGCAGTGCGCGCAGGGGCTTTGGGGCCAACGTCCTGACTTTC.

This clonotype has at least ten counts. The chain carries TRBV29-1 and TRBJ2-2; possibly TRBD2 for D (6 bases). V lost 4 bases to trimming and J lost 0 bases, with 12 bases between them. The CDR3 is 15 residues long. In germline, CDR1 is SQVTM, CDR2 ANQGSEA. The CDR3 DNA is TGCAGCGTTGTATCAGGGACTGCGAACACCGGGGAGCTGTTTTTT. Its translation is CSVVSGTANTGELFF.

This clonotype was seen repeatedly, ten times or more. The chain links TRBV5-1 to TRBJ1-5; D is perhaps TRBD1 (6 bases). The CDR3 sequence is 14 residues long. Between the trimmed V and J ends, which lost 4 bases and 4 bases, there was a span of 12 bases. Germline CDR1 and CDR2: SGHRS and YFSETQ. The CDR3 loop is CASSRDNQNQPQHF. The CDR3 bases are TGCGCCAGCAGCAGGGACAATCAGAATCAGCCCCAGCATTTT.

This clonotype showed up many times. The chain joins TRBV7-9 to TRBJ2-1; 8 nucleotides align to TRBD2. V lost 5 bases and J lost 0; bases outside the gene matches: 3. The CDR3 is 15 residues long. Germline V gene lookup returns CDR1 SEHNR and CDR2 FQNEAQ (reference sequence). The CDR3: CASSQAGGSYNEQFF. In DNA, the CDR3 is TGTGCCAGCAGCCAGGCGGGGGGCTCCTACAATGAGCAGTTCTTC.

In this sample, this clonotype turned up many times. This chain connects TRBV18 to TRBJ2-1; D uncertain. Per the germline V gene, CDR1 is KGHSH and CDR2 is LQKENI. This CDR3 region has 11 residues. V dropped 2 bases and J dropped 10 bases, with 6 bases sitting between them. The CDR3 protein is CASSPEAEQFF. Here the CDR3 DNA reads TGTGCCAGCTCACCAGAGGCCGAGCAGTTCTTC.

This clonotype has a handful of counts. This sequence joins TRBV14 and TRBJ2-7, with D possibly being TRBD1 (6 bases). Germline V gives CDR1 SGHDN, CDR2 FVKESK. The CDR3 has 18 amino acids. V was shortened by 2 bases and J by 1 base, with 21 bases between the two germline ends. The CDR3 here is CASSQITIRGRWSYEQYF. In nucleotides, the CDR3 is TGTGCCAGCAGCCAAATTACCATCAGGGGACGGTGGTCCTACGAGCAGTACTTC.

In its sample, this clonotype was seen many times. The V and J genes are TRBV20-1 and TRBJ2-7; 10 bases match TRBD2. There are 13 residues in the CDR3. Trimming removed 5 bases from V and 0 bases from J; junction bases left unmatched: 1. Germline CDR1 is DFQATT and CDR2 is SNEGSKA (reference sequence). The CDR3 DNA sequence: TGCAGTGCTGGACTAGCGGTCTCCTACGAGCAGTACTTC. Translating it yields CSAGLAVSYEQYF.

This clonotype came up a few times. The V and J genes are TRBV7-2 and TRBJ2-7; no firm D call. The V end was cut by 1 base, the J end by 7 bases, with 8 bases between. This CDR3 region has 12 residues. CDR1 is SGHTA, CDR2 FQGNSA, per germline. The CDR3 is CASSLGVLEQYF. The CDR3 nucleotides read TGTGCCAGCAGCTTAGGTGTCTTGGAGCAGTACTTC.

This clonotype showed up many times. This chain links TRBV28 with TRBJ1-2; D might be TRBD1 (5 bases). This CDR3 region has 13 residues. V was cut by 3 bases and J by 8 bases, with 13 bases left in between. Germline V gene data show CDR1 as MDHEN and CDR2 as SYDVKM. CDR3 sequence (DNA): TGTGCCAGCAGTTTGGGGGGGACGAGGGGCTACACCTTC. Translation gives CASSLGGTRGYTF.

To note about this clonotype: Given a much more abundant clone one base away, this may be a read error. The chain links TRBV20-1 to TRBJ1-6; perhaps TRBD1 as D (5 bases). The CDR3 is 14 amino acids. Germline CDR1 reads DFQATT; CDR2 reads SNEGSKA (reference sequence). The DNA for the CDR3 is TGCAGTGCTAGAGATGGTGGGGGTCGCGCACCCCGCCACTTT. Translated: CSARDGGGRAPRHF.

Ten or more counts support this clonotype. The chain links TRBV6-2 or TRBV6-3 to TRBJ2-1; D remains unclear. This CDR3 spans 15 amino acids. V lost 2 bases, J lost 2 bases, and 10 bases lay in between. Germline lookup yields CDR1 MNHEY and CDR2 SVGEGT. The CDR3 region has the DNA TGTGCCAGCAGTTACACCCCCACGCCCTACAATGAGCAGTTCTTC. This codes for CASSYTPTPYNEQFF.

This clonotype was observed many times. The genes are TRBV5-1 and TRBJ2-3, with 8 bases lining up with TRBD2. This CDR3 is built from 15 residues. Germline values: CDR1 SGHRS, CDR2 YFSETQ. V was pared by 2 bases and J by 4 bases, with 6 bases of the junction left unmatched. CDR3 amino acids: CASSFWREVADTQYF. DNA of the CDR3: TGCGCCAGCAGCTTCTGGCGGGAGGTCGCAGATACGCAGTATTTT.

This clonotype was observed many times. The chain has TRBV5-4 and TRBJ1-5, with a possible D match to TRBD1 (6 bases). CDR1 SGHNT and CDR2 YYREEE come from the germline V gene (reference sequence). The length of the CDR3 is 15 residues. V gave up 4 bases and J gave up 3 bases, with 14 bases separating them. The CDR3 sequence: CASSLDGGANQPQHF. Here the CDR3 DNA reads TGTGCCAGCAGCCTGGATGGGGGCGCCAATCAGCCCCAGCATTTT.

This clonotype was observed many times. This chain links TRBV19 with TRBJ1-2; 12 bases line up with TRBD1. The CDR3 loop spans 15 amino acids. The germline gives CDR1 LNHDA, CDR2 SQIVND (reference sequence). The V and J ends lost 4 bases and 5 bases, in that order; junction bases with no gene match: 5. The CDR3 here is CASSTRDRGLYGYTF. The CDR3, as DNA: TGTGCCAGTAGTACCCGGGACAGGGGGCTTTATGGCTACACCTTC.

This clonotype was detected many times. The chain couples TRBV9 to TRBJ2-1, with D uncertain. The germline V and J ends were trimmed by 0 bases and 3 bases, with 10 bases remaining between them. CDR1 is SGDLS, CDR2 YYNGEE, per germline. The CDR3 is made up of 15 amino acids. For the CDR3, the DNA is TGTGCCAGCAGCGTAGGACGGAACTACTACAATGAGCAGTTCTTC. This codes for CASSVGRNYYNEQFF.

Of note for this clonotype: This clone may be a read error of a much larger clone one base away. The chain has TRBV7-8 and TRBJ1-5; D is unresolved. The CDR3 covers 16 residues. CDR1 is SGHVS and CDR2 is FQNEAQ in the germline V gene. This CDR3 is CASSLEGRGSSQPQHF. In nucleotides, the CDR3 is TGTGCCAGCAGCTTAGAAGGGAGAGGGAGCAGTCAGCCCCAGCATTTT.

This chain links TRBV7-2 with TRBJ2-2; D is unresolved. The CDR3 has 14 residues. Trimming cost V 3 bases and J 1 base, with 6 bases left between them. Germline CDR1 SGHTA, CDR2 FQGNSA. CDR3 nucleotides: TGTGCCAGCAGCTTCTCGCGGAACACCGGGGAGCTGTTTTTT. Protein: CASSFSRNTGELFF.

This clonotype was counted at least ten times. The chain uses TRBV11-1 and TRBJ1-1, with D possibly being TRBD1 (5 bases). The CDR3 has 14 residues. The germline V gene has CDR1 SGHAT and CDR2 FQDESV (reference sequence). The ends were cut back, 0 bases at V and 4 bases at J, with 9 bases in the middle. The CDR3 sequence is CASSLAWGGTEAFF. DNA for the CDR3: TGTGCCAGCAGCTTAGCATGGGGCGGCACTGAAGCTTTCTTT.